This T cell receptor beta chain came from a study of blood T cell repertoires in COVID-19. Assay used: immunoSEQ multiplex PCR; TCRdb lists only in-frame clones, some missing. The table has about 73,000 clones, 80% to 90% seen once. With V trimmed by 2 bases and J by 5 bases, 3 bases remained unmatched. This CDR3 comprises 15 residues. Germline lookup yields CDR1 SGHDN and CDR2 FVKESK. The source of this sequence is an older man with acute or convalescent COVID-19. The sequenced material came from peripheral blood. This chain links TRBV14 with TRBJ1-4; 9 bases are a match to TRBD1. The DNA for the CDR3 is TGTGCCAGCAGCCAAACAGGGGGCTGGAATGAAAAACTGTTTTTT. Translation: CASSQTGGWNEKLFF.